This TCR beta chain came from a study of beta chain features in type 1 diabetes. Study-wide results and caveats: There was a moderate but significant shortening of TCRB CDR3s in all four CD4+ subsets of Type 1 diabetes patients.

Staining for CD45RO/CCR7/CD25/CD127/CD95/CD27 allowed sorting of CD4+ naive, central memory, regulatory and stem cell-like memory cells. Germline V lookup: CDR1 LGHNA, CDR2 YNFKEQ. Trimming stripped 1 base from V and 2 bases from J, with 15 bases between. The CDR3 runs to 16 residues. Worth noting for this clone: No antigen is known for it.

Investigators reverse transcribed all isolated RNA, so they sequenced expressed TCRB transcripts. TCRdb's table, derived via immunoSEQ multiplex PCR, lists solely in-frame clones and lacks some. Altogether 200,000 to 300,000 clones are present, roughly 22% being singletons, with the ten largest covering about 0.027%. The rearrangement links TRBV4-2 to TRBJ2-7; D is perhaps TRBD2 (6 bases). This sequence originates from a woman between 35 and 50 years old with type 1 diabetes. The source material was naive CD4+ T cells from blood. Here the CDR3 DNA reads TGTGCCAGCAGCCAAGCGCACGGGCGGGGCCCCTACGAGCAGTACTTC. The encoded protein is CASSQAHGRGPYEQYF.